These T cell receptor beta chains were read from a single sample in a study of radiotherapy plus CTLA-4 blockade in lung cancer. TCRdb's table, derived via immunoSEQ multiplex PCR, lists solely in-frame clones and lacks some. The sample holds tens of thousands of clones, 70% to 85% seen once. This specimen was peripheral blood, taken from a patient treated with radiotherapy plus ipilimumab. The receptors stem from a human donor with non-small cell lung cancer who had a complete response to radiotherapy plus ipilimumab. The CDR3 runs from the conserved cysteine through the conserved F or W. Each record gives: J gene, clone size, D gene, V gene, CDR3 protein, CDR3 DNA. The D gene is left open where the match is weak. Some rows mark clone size as missing; the rest say once, few, many or name a class of expanded clone.

TRBJ2-1	once	-	TRBV27	CASSRDRPYNEQFF	TGTGCCAGCAGCCGAGACAGGCCATACAATGAGCAGTTCTTC
TRBJ2-5	-	-	TRBV18	CASSPRALPETQYF	TGTGCCAGCTCACCACGGGCCCTCCCAGAGACCCAGTACTTC
TRBJ1-1	-	TRBD1	TRBV6-4	CASTRGQGNTEAFF	TGTGCCAGCACCAGAGGACAGGGGAACACTGAAGCTTTCTTT
TRBJ1-1	-	-	TRBV6-5	CASREVVGREAFF	TGTGCCAGCAGGGAGGTTGTCGGTCGTGAAGCTTTCTTT
TRBJ1-4	-	-	TRBV7-9	CASRKGGNEKLFF	TGTGCCAGCAGGAAGGGGGGGAATGAAAAACTGTTTTTT
TRBJ2-7	-	TRBD1	TRBV6-1	CAGSERVTGQGFGSKQYF	TGTGCCGGCAGTGAACGCGTTACGGGACAGGGTTTCGGGAGTAAGCAGTACTTC
TRBJ1-4	-	-	TRBV30	CAWSNTREGEKLFF	TGTGCCTGGAGTAACACCAGGGAGGGCGAAAAACTGTTTTTT
TRBJ2-7	few	-	TRBV18	CASSTDSYEQYF	TGTGCCAGCTCGACAGACTCCTACGAGCAGTACTTC
TRBJ2-3	-	-	TRBV7-6	CASSLGGRWGRTDTQYF	TGTGCCAGCAGCTTAGGAGGAAGGTGGGGGCGAACAGATACGCAGTATTTT
TRBJ1-1	-	TRBD1	TRBV6-4	CASSDSRGTGGMFLEEAFF	TGTGCCAGCAGTGACTCCAGGGGGACAGGGGGCATGTTTCTGGAGGAAGCTTTCTTT
TRBJ1-5	-	TRBD1	TRBV5-1	CARRDRVYQPQHF	TGCGCCCGCCGGGACAGAGTTTATCAGCCCCAGCATTTT
TRBJ2-2	-	-	TRBV5-1	CASSLASRSTGELFF	TGCGCCAGCAGCTTGGCCAGTAGGAGCACCGGGGAGCTGTTTTTT
TRBJ1-4	-	-	TRBV6-1	CASRHNEKLFF	TGTGCCAGCAGACACAATGAAAAACTGTTTTTT
TRBJ2-5	-	TRBD2	TRBV15	CATSRVIAGGEETQYF	TGTGCCACCAGCAGAGTCATAGCGGGAGGTGAAGAGACCCAGTACTTC
TRBJ2-3	-	-	TRBV2	CASSPPLAPTDTQYF	TGTGCCAGCAGCCCCCCTCTAGCTCCCACAGATACGCAGTATTTT
TRBJ2-3	-	TRBD2	TRBV5-4	CASSLRTSGTDTQYF	TGTGCCAGCAGCTTGAGGACTAGCGGGACAGATACGCAGTATTTT
TRBJ1-1	once	-	TRBV27	CASSLFARLDENTEAFF	TGTGCCAGCAGTTTATTCGCCAGGTTGGATGAGAACACTGAAGCTTTCTTT
TRBJ1-2	-	TRBD1	TRBV7-8	CASSRRRGQVAGGRAGYTF	TGTGCCAGCAGCCGAAGAAGGGGACAGGTGGCCGGTGGACGGGCTGGCTACACCTTC
TRBJ1-2	-	-	TRBV10-2	CASSEAGPYGYTF	TGCGCCAGCAGTGAGGCAGGCCCCTATGGCTACACCTTC
TRBJ1-3	-	-	TRBV13	CASSWRTSSGNTIYF	TGTGCCAGCAGCTGGCGGACAAGCTCTGGAAACACCATATATTTT
TRBJ2-7	-	-	TRBV10-1	CASSSWDQGHEQYF	TGCGCCAGCAGTTCCTGGGATCAGGGCCACGAGCAGTACTTC
TRBJ1-4	once	TRBD1	TRBV11-2	CASSDPGTGGNEKLFF	TGTGCCAGCAGCGACCCGGGGACAGGGGGAAATGAAAAACTGTTTTTT
TRBJ2-3	few	TRBD2	TRBV6-4	CASSERAGAWRGTDTQYF	TGTGCCAGCAGTGAGCGAGCGGGGGCTTGGAGGGGCACAGATACGCAGTATTTT
TRBJ2-1	-	-	TRBV11-2	CASGHKSSYNEQFF	TGTGCCAGCGGGCACAAGAGCTCCTACAATGAGCAGTTCTTC
TRBJ1-5	few	-	TRBV10-3	CAISETSGAAQPQHF	TGTGCCATCAGTGAGACCTCAGGGGCGGCTCAGCCCCAGCATTTT
TRBJ1-1	-	-	TRBV7-9	CASSFSEDTEAFF	TGTGCCAGCAGCTTTTCGGAGGACACTGAAGCTTTCTTT
TRBJ2-1	-	-	TRBV18	CASSPTRGSGNEQFF	TGTGCCAGCTCACCAACAAGGGGTTCGGGCAATGAGCAGTTCTTC
TRBJ2-7	-	-	TRBV9	CASSVDTGSSYEQYF	TGTGCCAGCAGCGTAGATACAGGGAGTTCCTACGAGCAGTACTTC
TRBJ2-4	once	-	TRBV19	CASSSHRGGLAKNIQYF	TGTGCCAGTAGTAGTCACAGGGGGGGACTAGCCAAAAACATTCAGTACTTC
TRBJ2-1	-	TRBD1	TRBV7-2	CASSPGQSGSTEQFF	TGTGCCAGCAGCCCGGGACAGAGTGGGTCCACTGAGCAGTTCTTC
TRBJ1-1	-	-	TRBV27	CASSLKGMGRMNTEAFF	TGTGCCAGCAGTTTAAAGGGGATGGGGCGGATGAACACTGAAGCTTTCTTT
TRBJ1-2	-	-	TRBV27	CASSPAEGKINYGYTF	TGTGCCAGCAGTCCCGCTGAGGGAAAGATTAACTATGGCTACACCTTC
TRBJ1-1	-	-	TRBV2	CASSTGLQNTEAFF	TGTGCCAGCAGTACAGGGCTGCAGAACACTGAAGCTTTCTTT
TRBJ1-2	-	-	TRBV29-1	CSVTVGGYGYTF	TGCAGCGTGACCGTAGGGGGCTATGGCTACACCTTC
TRBJ2-3	-	-	TRBV9	CASSQTSDADTQYF	TGTGCCAGCAGCCAGACTAGTGATGCAGATACGCAGTATTTT
TRBJ1-6	-	-	TRBV7-2	CASSLARTGNSPLHF	TGTGCCAGCAGCTTAGCTCGAACAGGGAACTCACCCCTCCACTTT
TRBJ1-2	-	-	TRBV9	CASGGVHGYTF	TGTGCCAGCGGAGGAGTCCATGGCTACACCTTC
TRBJ1-4	once	-	TRBV6-1	CASSEVRGEKLFF	TGTGCCAGCAGTGAAGTGAGAGGCGAAAAACTGTTTTTT
TRBJ2-3	-	TRBD2	TRBV9	CASSHFGTTTDTQYF	TGTGCCAGCAGCCACTTCGGGACTACCACAGATACGCAGTATTTT
TRBJ1-2	-	-	TRBV18	CASSDPPSEAGYTF	TGTGCCAGCTCCGACCCGCCCTCCGAGGCTGGCTACACCTTC
TRBJ2-4	-	-	TRBV19	CASSPGWVKTVAKNIQYF	TGTGCCAGTAGTCCAGGTTGGGTAAAGACAGTAGCCAAAAACATTCAGTACTTC
TRBJ1-4	-	TRBD1	TRBV7-9	CASSSGTGVLNEKLFF	TGTGCCAGCAGCTCCGGGACAGGGGTACTAAATGAAAAACTGTTTTTT
TRBJ1-6	-	TRBD1	TRBV19	CASSTGQETNSPLHF	TGTGCCAGTAGTACGGGACAGGAGACCAATTCACCCCTCCACTTT
TRBJ2-5	-	-	TRBV5-1	CASSLGTGEETQYF	TGCGCCAGCAGCTTGGGCACGGGAGAGGAGACCCAGTACTTC
TRBJ2-1	-	TRBD2	TRBV7-9	CASSRAGGTYNEQFF	TGTGCCAGCAGCCGCGCGGGGGGCACTTACAATGAGCAGTTCTTC
TRBJ1-3	-	-	TRBV7-2	CASSSRNTIYF	TGTGCCAGCAGCTCCCGGAACACCATATATTTT
TRBJ2-5	-	TRBD1	TRBV7-9	CASSQGTGGAETQYF	TGTGCCAGCAGCCAGGGGACAGGGGGCGCAGAGACCCAGTACTTC
TRBJ1-5	-	TRBD1	TRBV18	CASSPQRTGGYSNQPQHF	TGTGCCAGCTCACCACAACGGACAGGGGGGTATAGCAATCAGCCCCAGCATTTT
TRBJ2-7	-	-	TRBV9	CASSVAPAGRNEQYF	TGTGCCAGCAGCGTAGCTCCGGCAGGGAGGAACGAGCAGTACTTC
TRBJ1-5	-	TRBD1	TRBV19	CATRTGGRDQPQHF	TGTGCCACTAGGACAGGCGGCAGGGATCAGCCCCAGCATTTT
TRBJ1-2	once	TRBD1	TRBV4-1	CASSHPWTGKNGYTF	TGCGCCAGCAGCCACCCATGGACAGGGAAAAATGGCTACACCTTC